A selection of T cell receptor beta chains follows, all from one sample in a study of memory CD4+ T cells and cytomegalovirus serostatus. Produced via immunoSEQ multiplex PCR; TCRdb's table is partial and in-frame only. The sample has approximately 56,000 clones; about 80% are singletons. Sequencing was performed on memory CD4+ T cells from blood. Every receptor here comes from an adult in good health and CMV-seronegative. Both conserved end residues are part of each CDR3. The D gene is left open where the match is weak. Clone sizes are given selectively: once, few, many, or a class where the clone is expanded.

length	V	J	size	D	CDR3	DNA
17	TRBV5-1	TRBJ2-3	NA	TRBD2	CASSLLSGGAFTDTQYF	TGCGCCAGCAGCTTGTTGAGCGGGGGGGCCTTCACAGATACGCAGTATTTT
14	TRBV7-6	TRBJ2-7	once	TRBD1	CASVAGTGDYEQYF	TGTGCCAGCGTCGCCGGGACAGGGGACTACGAGCAGTACTTC
18	TRBV2	TRBJ1-2	NA	TRBD1	CASSEFIPTGEANYGYTF	TGTGCCAGCAGTGAATTTATCCCGACAGGGGAAGCTAACTATGGCTACACCTTC
13	TRBV6-1	TRBJ1-6	few	NA	CASRRTKWHDLHF	TGTGCCAGCAGGAGGACGAAATGGCACGACCTCCACTTT
13	TRBV30	TRBJ1-4	NA	NA	CAWSVPGFEKLFF	TGTGCCTGGAGTGTACCAGGGTTCGAAAAACTGTTTTTT
19	TRBV11-3	TRBJ2-3	NA	NA	CASLTPGTPYPLSTDTQYF	TGTGCCAGCTTAACGCCCGGGACCCCTTACCCATTAAGCACAGATACGCAGTATTTT
14	TRBV4-1	TRBJ1-4	NA	TRBD1	CASSPTGEGEKLFF	TGCGCCAGCAGCCCGACAGGGGAGGGAGAAAAACTGTTTTTT
12	TRBV4-3	TRBJ2-1	NA	NA	CASSQDLGEQFF	TGCGCCAGCAGCCAAGATCTGGGGGAGCAGTTCTTC
16	TRBV4-1	TRBJ2-3	NA	NA	CASSQRGRGGTDTQYF	TGCGCCAGCAGCCAAAGGGGGCGCGGGGGGACGGATACGCAGTATTTT
14	TRBV4-2	TRBJ1-4	NA	NA	CASSQGGVNEKLFF	TGTGCCAGCAGCCAAGGGGGGGTTAATGAAAAACTGTTTTTT
15	TRBV5-6	TRBJ1-3	NA	NA	CASSPSGTGGNTIYF	TGTGCCAGCAGCCCCTCGGGGACTGGTGGAAACACCATATATTTT
14	TRBV6-4	TRBJ1-2	NA	TRBD1	CASKITGGSWRYTF	TGTGCCAGCAAGATCACAGGGGGCTCGTGGAGGTACACCTTC
14	TRBV10-3	TRBJ2-3	few	NA	CAISESTRGDTQYF	TGTGCCATCAGTGAGTCGACACGTGGAGATACGCAGTATTTT
15	TRBV27	TRBJ1-2	NA	TRBD1	CASSLSRGTGDGYTF	TGTGCCAGCAGTTTAAGTCGGGGGACAGGGGATGGCTACACCTTC
15	TRBV19	TRBJ1-2	NA	NA	CASSVDSSRNYGYTF	TGTGCCAGTAGTGTTGACTCATCAAGGAACTATGGCTACACCTTC
12	TRBV19	TRBJ1-5	NA	TRBD1	CASTQGAQPQHF	TGTGCCAGTACACAGGGGGCGCAGCCCCAGCATTTT
15	TRBV10-3	TRBJ1-5	once	NA	CAISAGGLSNQPQHF	TGTGCCATCAGCGCCGGGGGTCTTAGCAATCAGCCCCAGCATTTT
14	TRBV9	TRBJ2-6	NA	NA	CASSVAAGANVLTF	TGTGCCAGCAGCGTAGCTGCTGGGGCCAACGTCCTGACTTTC
14	TRBV6-4	TRBJ2-2	NA	NA	CASRKGQNTGELFF	TGTGCCAGCAGGAAGGGACAGAACACCGGGGAGCTGTTTTTT
13	TRBV7-3	TRBJ1-1	NA	TRBD1	CASSADRGLRAFF	TGTGCCAGCAGCGCAGACAGGGGTCTACGAGCTTTCTTT
14	TRBV27	TRBJ1-1	few	TRBD1	CASRWDRRNTEAFF	TGTGCCAGCCGTTGGGACAGGCGAAACACTGAAGCTTTCTTT
15	TRBV7-9	TRBJ1-4	NA	TRBD1	CASSSFRGKDEKLFF	TGTGCCAGCAGCTCCTTCAGGGGGAAGGATGAAAAACTGTTTTTT
18	TRBV4-2	TRBJ2-3	few	TRBD1	CASSQVFYIQGPREVQYF	TGTGCCAGCAGCCAAGTATTCTACATACAGGGGCCCCGAGAGGTGCAGTATTTT
16	TRBV9	TRBJ2-5	few	NA	CASSGGPWVQWETQYF	TGTGCCAGCAGCGGGGGTCCGTGGGTCCAATGGGAGACCCAGTACTTC
13	TRBV7-6	TRBJ1-1	NA	NA	CASSSRRDTEAFF	TGTGCCAGCAGCAGTCGACGGGACACTGAAGCTTTCTTT
15	TRBV5-1	TRBJ2-7	few	TRBD1	CASSLGQGRSYEQYF	TGCGCCAGCAGCTTAGGACAGGGGCGCTCCTACGAGCAGTACTTC
17	TRBV7-9	TRBJ1-1	NA	TRBD1	CASSPRTGFRKGTEAFF	TGTGCCAGCAGCCCCCGGACAGGGTTTCGAAAAGGGACTGAAGCTTTCTTT
12	TRBV30	TRBJ2-7	NA	NA	CAWSPPRTQQYF	TGTGCCTGGAGTCCCCCCCGGACGCAGCAGTACTTC
15	TRBV7-2	TRBJ1-5	NA	NA	CASSPSGQSNQPQHF	TGTGCCAGCAGCCCCAGCGGGCAAAGCAATCAGCCCCAGCATTTT
16	TRBV19	TRBJ2-1	once	TRBD2	CASNPTSGAALGEQFF	TGTGCCAGTAACCCGACTAGCGGGGCGGCCCTTGGAGAGCAGTTCTTC
14	TRBV5-6	TRBJ1-2	NA	TRBD1	CASSSGTAFLGYTF	TGTGCCAGCAGCTCTGGGACAGCCTTTCTTGGCTACACCTTC
15	TRBV7-2	TRBJ1-5	NA	NA	CASSLRRIGNQPQHF	TGTGCCAGCAGCTTGAGGAGAATTGGCAATCAGCCCCAGCATTTT
14	TRBV2	TRBJ1-2	NA	TRBD1	CASSAGTGDYGYTF	TGTGCCAGCAGTGCCGGGACAGGGGACTATGGCTACACCTTC
13	TRBV30	TRBJ1-1	NA	NA	CAWNPLGGAEAFF	TGTGCCTGGAACCCCTTAGGGGGGGCTGAAGCTTTCTTT
18	TRBV19	TRBJ2-1	NA	TRBD2	CASSRLAGDSPSYNEQFF	TGTGCCAGTAGTCGACTAGCGGGGGACTCCCCCTCCTACAATGAGCAGTTCTTC
14	TRBV7-9	TRBJ1-1	NA	NA	CASSLEGGWTEAFF	TGTGCCAGCAGCTTGGAGGGGGGCTGGACTGAAGCTTTCTTT
15	TRBV7-2	TRBJ1-3	NA	TRBD1	CASSSTGGSGNTIYF	TGTGCCAGCAGCTCAACAGGGGGCTCTGGAAACACCATATATTTT
15	TRBV18	TRBJ2-7	NA	TRBD1	CASSPPGQGADSQYF	TGTGCCAGCTCACCGCCGGGACAGGGGGCCGACAGTCAGTACTTC
14	TRBV5-1	TRBJ1-1	NA	NA	CASSPWGVGTEAFF	TGCGCCAGCAGCCCCTGGGGGGTTGGTACTGAAGCTTTCTTT
14	TRBV7-2	TRBJ2-7	NA	TRBD2	CASSISGGAYEQYF	TGTGCCAGCAGCATTAGCGGGGGGGCCTACGAGCAGTACTTC
14	TRBV7-6	TRBJ2-2	NA	NA	CASSPQGNTGELFF	TGTGCCAGCAGCCCACAGGGGAACACCGGGGAGCTGTTTTTT